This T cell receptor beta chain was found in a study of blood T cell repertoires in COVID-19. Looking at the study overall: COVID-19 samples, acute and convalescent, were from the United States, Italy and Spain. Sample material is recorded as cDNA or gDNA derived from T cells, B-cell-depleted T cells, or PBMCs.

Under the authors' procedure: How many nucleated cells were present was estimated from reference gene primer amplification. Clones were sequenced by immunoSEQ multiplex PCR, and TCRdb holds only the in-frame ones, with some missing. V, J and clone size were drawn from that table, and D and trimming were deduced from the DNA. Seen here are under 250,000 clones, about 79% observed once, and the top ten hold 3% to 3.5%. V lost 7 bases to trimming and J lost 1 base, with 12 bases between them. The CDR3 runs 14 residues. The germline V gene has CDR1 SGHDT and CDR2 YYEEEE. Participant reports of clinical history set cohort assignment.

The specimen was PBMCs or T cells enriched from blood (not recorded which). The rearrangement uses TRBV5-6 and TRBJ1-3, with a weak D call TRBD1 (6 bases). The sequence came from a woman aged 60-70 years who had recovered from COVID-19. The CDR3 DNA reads TGTGCCAGCTCCGGGACAAATTCTGGAAACACCATATATTTT. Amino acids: CASSGTNSGNTIYF.